This paragraph covers one TCR beta chain sequence. The repertoire was sequenced with immunoSEQ multiplex PCR; TCRdb's copy has only in-frame clones and lacks some. The sample lists tens of thousands of clones; 94% were seen once. The sample comes from a study of technical replicates of blood from four donors. Looked up from germline, CDR1 is SGHVS and CDR2 is FNYEAQ. Trimming removed 1 base at V and 8 bases at J, with 15 bases between. The CDR3 is made up of 15 amino acids. Material: T cells isolated from PBMCs. V and J are TRBV7-6 and TRBJ2-1; D unresolved. The sequence was collected from a human donor in good health. The CDR3 reads CASSLVLGSPHEQFF. In nucleotides, the CDR3 is TGTGCCAGCAGCTTAGTTTTGGGTAGCCCCCATGAGCAGTTCTTC.